Listed below are T cell receptor beta chains from one sample, sequenced in a study of T cell responses to AZD1222 COVID-19 vaccine. Measured with immunoSEQ multiplex PCR; TCRdb has only the in-frame clones, and not every one. The table lists more than 85,000 clones, around 90% of them singletons. Here the sequenced sample was peripheral blood, taken on day 0 of AZD1222 vaccination. These TCRs come from an adult in good health. CDR3s include the opening cysteine and the closing phenylalanine or tryptophan. D genes are given only for firm matches. Clone size is not always given. Where it is, it says once, few, many or a class for expanded clones.

TRBV10-1,TRBJ1-5,NA,NA,TGCGCCAGCAGTGAGTCGAATCAGCCCCAGCATTTT,CASSESNQPQHF
TRBV5-4,TRBJ1-6,few,TRBD1,TGTGCCAGCAGCCGAGGACAGGGGATATCACCCCTCCACTTT,CASSRGQGISPLHF
TRBV5-5,TRBJ1-4,once,NA,TGTGCCAGCAGCTTGGCGACGGGGGTGGCGAATGAAAAACTGTTTTTT,CASSLATGVANEKLFF
TRBV6-5,TRBJ1-4,NA,NA,TGTGCCAGCAGTTACCGGTCGGGGACTAATGAAAAACTGTTTTTT,CASSYRSGTNEKLFF
TRBV5-6,TRBJ2-7,NA,TRBD2,TGTGCCAGCAGTAGGAGCGGGGGGCGCTCCTACGAGCAGTACTTC,CASSRSGGRSYEQYF
TRBV28,TRBJ1-2,NA,NA,TGTGCCAGCAGTTTTGGCGCAGGCTTCTATGGCTACACCTTC,CASSFGAGFYGYTF
TRBV14,TRBJ1-3,NA,NA,TGTGCCAGCAGCGCCGCTACTCGCTCTGGAAACACCATATATTTT,CASSAATRSGNTIYF
TRBV3-1/TRBV3-2,TRBJ1-3,NA,NA,TGTGCCAGCAAGGAACGAGGAAGGGGTGACGGAAACACCATATATTTT,CASKERGRGDGNTIYF
TRBV9,TRBJ2-3,NA,TRBD2,TGTGCCAGCAGCTCCCGGGGGGGCCCCGATACGCAGTATTTT,CASSSRGGPDTQYF
TRBV19,TRBJ2-7,NA,NA,TGTGCCAGTAGTACTACCCGGGGGGACAGGCTCTACGAGCAGTACTTC,CASSTTRGDRLYEQYF
TRBV5-1,TRBJ1-1,NA,TRBD1,TGCGCCAGCAGCTTTAGACAGGGGGGGACCACTGAAGCTTTCTTT,CASSFRQGGTTEAFF
TRBV6-5,TRBJ1-1,NA,NA,TGTGCCAGCAGTTACCTCGGGGACACTGAAGCTTTCTTT,CASSYLGDTEAFF
TRBV27,TRBJ1-2,NA,NA,TGTGCCAGCAGTTTTATGGCAGGGAGCAATGGCTACACCTTC,CASSFMAGSNGYTF
TRBV28,TRBJ1-5,NA,NA,TGTGCCAGCGGGAAGGGGTTAAGCAATCAGCCCCAGCATTTT,CASGKGLSNQPQHF